The rows below give T cell receptor beta chains drawn from one sample of a study of T-cell reconstitution after alpha-beta-depleted transplantation in children. TCRdb recomputed calls from the PCR reads with MiXCR, one row per CDR3 protein. Of approximately 500,000 distinct CDR3 sequences detected, roughly a tenth appear once; the ten largest clones hold 2% to 2.5%. Specimen: PBMCs, collected before TCRalphabeta/CD19-depleted stem cell transplant. The receptors here all came from a child younger than 10 with inherited bone marrow failure, due to receive a stem cell transplant. Both conserved end residues are trimmed from each CDR3.

TRBJ2-7,TRBV6-5,ASSYFQGVRSWY
TRBJ1-2,TRBV6-5,ASSLGQGRDGYT
TRBJ2-1,TRBV29-1,SVSTNEQF
TRBJ2-1,TRBV28,ASSAAGGPGF
TRBJ2-7,TRBV5-1,ASSQTPGLTYEQY
TRBJ2-4,TRBV2,ASSDGGTVNIQY
TRBJ2-5,TRBV29-1,RVEWLVETQY
TRBJ2-7,TRBV20-1,SARSLNPGLAGPGWEQY
TRBJ2-5,TRBV5-1,ASSGYSQETQY
TRBJ1-1,TRBV5-1,ASCPVGGVNTEAF
TRBJ2-5,TRBV5-1,ASTRTSLETQY
TRBJ2-2,TRBV2,ASSPQGADTGELF
TRBJ2-3,TRBV5-1,ASSLGLPTDTQY
TRBJ1-2,TRBV10-2,ASSKDNYGYT
TRBJ1-5,TRBV6-2/TRBV6-3,ASSWLDRGGNQPQH
TRBJ1-2,TRBV7-9,ASSFGAGGYT
TRBJ2-1,TRBV7-9,ASSLGGYNGQF
TRBJ1-5,TRBV5-6,ASSLGGPHQPQH
TRBJ2-7,TRBV20-1,SAIRGVTYEQY
TRBJ2-7,TRBV18,ASSRTDLPYEQY
TRBJ2-1,TRBV20-1,SANRLAGGNNEQF
TRBJ1-1,TRBV20-1,SAEDVVVRTEAF
TRBJ2-7,TRBV6-5,ASSYLSGSGDEQY
TRBJ1-3,TRBV28,ASSFGNTIY
TRBJ2-1,TRBV20-1,SATTSGPVYNEQF
TRBJ1-3,TRBV15,ATSIGTSGNTIY
TRBJ2-7,TRBV12-3/TRBV12-4,ASSASGKIYEQY
TRBJ2-7,TRBV29-1,SVAGGEIYEQY
TRBJ2-5,TRBV29-1,SVAVRQQETQY